The clone carrying this T cell receptor beta chain has only a few counts. V lost 3 bases to trimming and J lost 0 bases, with 3 bases between them. The CDR3 spans 13 residues. The germline V gene encodes CDR1 MGHDK and CDR2 SYGVNS. TCR beta CDR3 regions were amplified from RNA transcripts. When the TCR CDR3 underwent first-round RT-PCR, the HTBI primer set was used. TCRdb passed the multiplex PCR reads through MiXCR, listing each CDR3 protein once. The table shows roughly 510,000 distinct CDR3 sequences, with about 45% occurring only once. This specimen comes from a study of T cells in Graves' hyperthyroidism and ophthalmopathy.

Input material: peripheral blood or thyroid tissue (not recorded which). This TCR came from an adult woman with Graves' disease, either hyperthyroidism or ophthalmopathy (not recorded which). The genes are TRBV25-1 and TRBJ1-3; no firm D call. This CDR3 reads CASSEYSGNTIYF. In DNA, the CDR3 is TGTGCCAGCAGTGAGTACTCTGGAAACACCATATATTTT.